This TCR beta chain was sequenced for a study of blood T cell repertoires in COVID-19. Background on the study: Sources were T cells, B-cell-depleted T cells, or PBMCs; the material itself was cDNA or gDNA.

The CDR3 is 16 residues long. V was clipped by 5 bases and J by 2 bases, with 16 bases between them. The V gene's germline CDR1 is WNHNN and CDR2 SYGVQD (reference sequence). This clone was seen more than once but under ten times. Profiled with immunoSEQ multiplex PCR; TCRdb holds only in-frame clones, not every one. The table includes fewer than 120,000 clones, 75% to 85% detected once. The sample was peripheral blood. This clonotype was sampled from a woman in her sixties or seventies with acute or convalescent COVID-19. The chain combines TRBV10-1 with TRBJ2-1, with D maybe TRBD1 (6 bases). The CDR3 DNA reads TGCGCCAGCAGTCTGGGGGCCCCCAGCACCTACAATGAGCAGTTCTTC. Protein: CASSLGAPSTYNEQFF.